These 30 T cell receptor beta chains share one sample of origin, sequenced in a study of T cells in Graves' hyperthyroidism and ophthalmopathy (dated by TCRdb to between 2017 and 2020). Library creation used multiplex PCR. The reads were generated on an Illumina HiSeq 2000. The TCR beta CDR3 regions were amplified from RNA transcripts. The first round of RT-PCR for the TCR CDR3 was performed with the HTBI primer set and the Qiagen OneStep RT-PCR kit. Using fastp at Q25 and MiXCR, TCRdb reprocessed the public reads and kept productive beta chains. Each entry is one CDR3 protein sequence, shown with its most common DNA and genes. A total of about 640,000 distinct CDR3 sequences appear in this sample, around 20% of them only once. Together, the top ten hold over 30% of the sample. Specimen: blood. These receptors were collected from a man aged 30-40 years with Graves' ophthalmopathy.

This clonotype occurred a few times. This may be a read error, as it is one base from a much larger clone. V and J are TRBV5-1 and TRBJ2-7; 9 positions agree with TRBD2. CDR1 SGHRS and CDR2 YFSETQ come from the germline V gene. This CDR3 has 15 residues. CDR3 amino acids: CASSSTTGLAYEQCF. The CDR3 DNA is TGCGCCAGCAGCTCAACTACGGGACTAGCCTACGAGCAGTGCTTC.

In its sample, this clonotype was seen many times. The rearrangement uses TRBV10-1 and TRBJ2-3, with 7 bases aligning to TRBD2. The germline CDR1 and CDR2 sequences are WNHNN and SYGVQD (reference sequence). The CDR3 sequence is 15 residues long. V was clipped by 6 bases and J by 6 bases; unmatched bases: 12. CDR3 region: CASSKAGLQRDTQYF. CDR3 DNA sequence: TGCGCCAGCAGCAAAGCGGGACTTCAGAGGGATACGCAGTATTTT.

The V call is TRBV29-1, the J call TRBJ2-3; either TRBD1 or TRBD2 may fit D (5 bases each). Trimming stripped 5 bases from V and 5 bases from J, with 17 bases between. In germline, CDR1 is SQVTM, CDR2 ANQGSEA. The CDR3 contains 14 residues. CDR3 region: CSVRGRSGVDTQYF. DNA for the CDR3: TGCAGCGTTCGGGGCCGTAGTGGGGTAGATACGCAGTATTTT.

This clonotype was found once. The V call is TRBV19, the J call TRBJ2-3; possible D gene TRBD2, 5 bases. The V gene's germline CDR1 is LNHDA and CDR2 SQIVND (reference sequence). V was cut by 5 bases and J by 1 base, with 13 bases left in between. The CDR3 is 15 residues long. CDR3 in amino acids: CASSVVEGRTDTQYF. The CDR3 nucleotides read TGTGCCAGTAGTGTGGTTGAGGGCCGCACAGATACGCAGTATTTT.

Worth noting for this clonotype: A read error is possible here, since a much larger clone lies one base away. The chain links TRBV2 to TRBJ1-2; D perhaps matches TRBD1 (5 bases). Trimming took 5 bases from V and 3 from J, leaving 16 bases between them. Germline V lookup: CDR1 SNHLY, CDR2 FYNNEI. CDR3 length equals 15 residues. CDR3 DNA sequence: TGTGCCAGCAGTTTGACAGAGGTAGGGGACTATGGCTACACCTTC. Protein: CASSLTEVGDYGYTF.

This clonotype came up many times. The chain has TRBV7-9 and TRBJ1-2, with 7 bases that match TRBD1. Germline values: CDR1 SEHNR, CDR2 FQNEAQ (reference sequence). Trimming cost V 4 bases and J 4 bases; bases outside gene matches: 3. The CDR3 spans 13 residues. The CDR3 protein is CASSSDRFYGYTF. The CDR3 DNA follows: TGTGCCAGCAGCTCGGACAGGTTCTATGGCTACACCTTC.

This clonotype was counted ten times or more. In nucleotides, the CDR3 is TGTGCCAGCGGGGTCCAAGGGGGCTTAGGGGAGCAGTACTTC. Encoded protein: CASGVQGGLGEQYF. This chain connects TRBV7-2 to TRBJ2-7; 7 bases are shared with TRBD1. The germline gives CDR1 SGHTA, CDR2 FQGNSA. This CDR3 has 14 residues. The J segment lost 7 bases and the V segment lost 8 bases, leaving 14 bases of the junction unmatched.

This rearrangement joins TRBV5-1 to TRBJ1-5, with 10 positions matching TRBD1. Germline values: CDR1 SGHRS, CDR2 YFSETQ. V lost 0 bases and J lost 2; bases outside the gene matches: 5. The CDR3 totals 17 residues. CDR3 bases: TGCGCCAGCAGCTTGGGGACAGGGGGATATGGCAATCAGCCCCAGCATTTT. This encodes CASSLGTGGYGNQPQHF.

This clonotype has only a few counts. V usage is TRBV7-8 and J usage is TRBJ1-2; 7 bases map to TRBD1. With V trimmed by 4 bases and J by 7 bases, 9 bases remained unmatched. The CDR3 runs to 14 residues. Germline V CDR1 and CDR2: SGHVS, FQNEAQ. The DNA for the CDR3 is TGTGCCAGCAGCTCTGACAGGGCTTTAAGTGGCTACACCTTC. Protein product: CASSSDRALSGYTF.

The gene calls are TRBV25-1 and TRBJ2-7; the D is unclear. From germline, CDR1 is MGHDK and CDR2 SYGVNS. This CDR3 contains 12 residues. V lost 3 bases to trimming and J lost 5 bases, with 8 bases between them. CDR3 loop: CASSEGSHEQYF. CDR3 sequence (DNA): TGTGCCAGCAGTGAGGGCAGCCACGAGCAGTACTTC.

This clonotype was recorded a few times. The chain carries TRBV30 and TRBJ2-7; D may be TRBD1 (5 bases). V was pared by 5 bases and J by 2 bases, with 13 bases between. This CDR3 contains 13 residues. CDR1 is GTSNPN and CDR2 is SVGIG in the germline V gene (reference sequence). CDR3 nucleotide sequence: TGTGCCTGGGTCGGGCAGGGCACCTACGAGCAGTACTTC. Encoded protein: CAWVGQGTYEQYF.

This clonotype was recorded at least ten times. This chain joins TRBV28 and TRBJ1-1; D not certain. CDR1 and CDR2 from the germline V gene are MDHEN and SYDVKM. Between the trimmed V and J ends, which lost 1 base and 0 bases, there was a span of 6 bases. CDR3 length: 14 residues. In DNA form, the CDR3 reads TGTGCCAGCAGTTTATTTCCAGTGAACACTGAAGCTTTCTTT. It codes for CASSLFPVNTEAFF. Full variable domain (outside the CDR3, taken from reference TRBV28 and TRBJ1-1): DVKVTQSSRYLVKRTGEKVFLECVQDMDHENMFWYRQDPGLGLRLIYFSYDVKMKEKGDIPEGYSVSREKKERFSLILESASTNQTSMYLCASSLFPVNTEAFFGQGTRLTVV.

This clonotype was recorded many times. The chain has TRBV2 and TRBJ2-5, with 13 bases fitting TRBD2. Germline loops: CDR1 SNHLY, CDR2 FYNNEI. Trimming took 9 bases from V and 3 from J; bases not matched to a gene: 1. CDR3 length: 13 amino acids. CDR3 protein: CARGTSGKETQYF. Here the CDR3 DNA reads TGTGCCAGGGGGACTAGCGGGAAAGAGACCCAGTACTTC.

The J gene is TRBJ2-7, the V gene TRBV6-2 or TRBV6-3; TRBD2 might be the D (5 bases). V gave up 8 bases and J gave up 6 bases, with 11 bases separating them. Germline CDR1 MNHEY, CDR2 SVGEGT. CDR3 length: 11 residues. CDR3 region: CASSPGIEQYF. CDR3 DNA sequence: TGTGCCAGCTCTCCGGGAATCGAGCAGTACTTC.

J is TRBJ1-5 and V is TRBV7-2, with 7 bases aligning to TRBD1. There are 16 residues in the CDR3. Germline CDR1 reads SGHTA; CDR2 reads FQGNSA. Trimming removed 5 bases from V and 3 bases from J; junction bases left unmatched: 10. The DNA of the CDR3 is TGTGCCAGCAGCCTCCGACAGGGCGATAACAATCAGCCCCAGCATTTT. This codes for CASSLRQGDNNQPQHF.

The rearrangement links TRBV28 to TRBJ2-5, with 13 bases fitting TRBD2. V lost 6 bases and J lost 7; bases outside the gene matches: 8. The CDR3 is made up of 15 amino acids. Germline CDR1 and CDR2: MDHEN and SYDVKM. CDR3 loop: CASRVGLAGVGTQYF. In nucleotides, the CDR3 is TGTGCCAGCAGGGTAGGACTAGCGGGAGTTGGGACCCAGTACTTC.

The chain links TRBV7-2 to TRBJ2-7; the match to TRBD2 covers 7 bases. Trimming removed 3 bases from V and 6 bases from J; junction bases left unmatched: 5. The length of the CDR3 is 13 residues. Germline V gene lookup returns CDR1 SGHTA and CDR2 FQGNSA. CDR3 amino acids: CASSLVASGEQYF. The CDR3, as DNA: TGTGCCAGCAGCTTGGTGGCTAGCGGCGAGCAGTACTTC.

The V call is TRBV6-1, the J call TRBJ2-1, with 8 bases fitting TRBD1. CDR3 length equals 14 residues. Germline V gives CDR1 MNHNS, CDR2 SASEGT. Losses at the gene ends were 7 bases for V and 8 bases for J; bases not matched to a gene: 10. Here the CDR3 reads CASKVAGGGHEQFF. For the CDR3, the DNA is TGTGCCAGCAAAGTGGCAGGGGGCGGTCATGAGCAGTTCTTC.

The chain recombines TRBV6-2 or TRBV6-3 with TRBJ2-4, with D unresolved. Germline V gene data show CDR1 as MNHEY and CDR2 as SVGEGT. This CDR3 spans 14 amino acids. The ends were cut back, 1 base at V and 2 bases at J, with 6 bases in the middle. The CDR3: CASSYWDTKNIQYF. For the CDR3, the DNA is TGTGCCAGCAGTTACTGGGATACCAAAAACATTCAGTACTTC.

This clonotype came up a few times. The J gene is TRBJ2-1, the V gene TRBV7-9; unclear D gene. The CDR3 spans 15 residues. Germline CDR1 and CDR2: SEHNR and FQNEAQ (reference sequence). V shed 3 bases and J shed 7 bases, with 16 bases lying between them. The CDR3 reads CASSFGPMAENEQFF. The CDR3 DNA is TGTGCCAGCAGCTTCGGTCCCATGGCTGAGAATGAGCAGTTCTTC.

This rearrangement joins TRBV4-3 to TRBJ1-2, with D possibly being TRBD1 (6 bases). The CDR3 contains 15 residues. Trimming cost V 0 bases and J 3 bases, with 11 bases left between them. Looked up from germline, CDR1 is LGHNA and CDR2 is YSLEER. The CDR3: CASSQDSTGDYGYTF. CDR3 bases: TGCGCCAGCAGCCAAGATTCGACAGGCGACTATGGCTACACCTTC.

This clonotype came up a few times. This sequence joins TRBV20-1 and TRBJ2-7; D is perhaps TRBD2 (5 bases). Trimming took off 3 bases at V and 0 bases at J, with 12 bases between the two ends. Germline V gene sequence: CDR1 DFQATT, CDR2 SNEGSKA (reference sequence). CDR3 length equals 14 residues. The CDR3 protein is CSARGSPSSYEQYF. CDR3 nucleotides: TGCAGTGCTAGGGGGAGTCCGAGCTCCTACGAGCAGTACTTC.

V gene TRBV28 combines with J gene TRBJ2-1, with D tentatively TRBD2 (5 bases). Per the germline V gene, CDR1 is MDHEN and CDR2 is SYDVKM. This CDR3 contains 12 residues. Trimming cost V 5 bases and J 12 bases, with 14 bases left between them. DNA for the CDR3: TGTGCCAGCAGTACTCGCCCCGAGGGGCAGTTCTTC. It specifies CASSTRPEGQFF.

The chain has TRBV5-1 and TRBJ2-7, with TRBD2 identical over 7 bases. The V gene's germline CDR1 is SGHRS and CDR2 YFSETQ. J lost 2 bases, V lost 4 bases, and 15 bases had no gene match. There are 17 residues in the CDR3. The CDR3 region is CASSPYPGAGDPYEQYF. The DNA for the CDR3 is TGCGCCAGCAGCCCTTACCCGGGTGCGGGAGACCCCTACGAGCAGTACTTC.

This clonotype was counted at least ten times. The V and J genes are TRBV27 and TRBJ2-7; 7 nucleotides align to TRBD2. The CDR3 runs to 14 residues. Losses at the gene ends were 2 bases for V and 0 bases for J; bases not matched to a gene: 1. Germline V gives CDR1 MNHEY, CDR2 SMNVEV (reference sequence). The CDR3 spells CASSLSGASYEQYF. The CDR3 DNA is TGTGCCAGCAGTTTAAGCGGGGCCTCCTACGAGCAGTACTTC.

In its sample, this clonotype was seen many times. The chain is built from TRBV7-3 and TRBJ2-1; possible D gene TRBD2, 6 bases. CDR3 length equals 16 residues. CDR1 is SGHTA and CDR2 is FQGTGA in the germline V gene. V lost 4 bases and J 5 bases, leaving 18 bases between the germline ends. The CDR3 region has the DNA TGTGCCAGCAGCTCCGTCGACGGGAGATCCCACAATGAGCAGTTCTTC. Translating it yields CASSSVDGRSHNEQFF. The full variable domain, rest sourced from reference TRBV7-3 and TRBJ2-1, is GAGVSQTPSNKVTEKGKYVELRCDPISGHTALYWYRQSLGQGPEFLIYFQGTGAADDSGLPNDRFFAVRPEGSVSTLKIQRTERGDSAVYLCASSSVDGRSHNEQFFGPGTRLTVL.

This clonotype showed up many times. The chain is built from TRBV7-8 and TRBJ1-1; the match to TRBD1 covers 7 bases. CDR1 and CDR2 (germline): SGHVS, FQNEAQ. The V and J ends lost 5 bases and 6 bases, in that order; junction bases with no gene match: 6. CDR3 length: 13 amino acids. CDR3: CASSPDRVAEAFF. The CDR3 bases are TGTGCCAGCAGCCCTGACAGGGTGGCTGAAGCTTTCTTT.

V and J are TRBV20-1 and TRBJ1-1; D remains ambiguous. The germline CDR1 and CDR2 sequences are DFQATT and SNEGSKA (reference sequence). The CDR3 consists of 16 residues. With 5 bases removed from V and 4 bases from J, the gap between germline ends came to 23 bases. For the CDR3, the DNA is TGCAGTGCTCCGGAATACATGCGCGATCGGGGCACTGAAGCTTTCTTT. Residues: CSAPEYMRDRGTEAFF.

This clonotype was found many times. CDR3: CASSDMSGISYEQYF. CDR3 DNA sequence: TGTGCCAGCAGTGATATGAGCGGGATATCCTACGAGCAGTACTTC. The chain has TRBV2 and TRBJ2-7, with 7 bases that match TRBD2. Looked up from germline, CDR1 is SNHLY and CDR2 is FYNNEI. This CDR3 has 15 amino acids. Trimming at V came to 3 bases and at J to 1 base, leaving 6 bases not matched to a gene.

Many counts were recorded for this clonotype. The DNA of the CDR3 is TGTGCCAGCTACCCGGGGGACCGCTACGAGCAGTACTTC. This translates into CASYPGDRYEQYF. V usage is TRBV28 and J usage is TRBJ2-7; weak D call: TRBD2 (6 bases). V was pared by 8 bases and J by 3 bases, with 14 bases between. CDR1 MDHEN and CDR2 SYDVKM come from the germline V gene. The CDR3 consists of 13 residues.